What follows is one T cell receptor beta chain and its context. Its antigen is not known. CDR1 is MGHDK and CDR2 is SYGVNS in the germline V gene. The CDR3 runs to 14 residues. Between the trimmed V and J ends, which lost 2 bases and 4 bases, there was a span of 12 bases. 13 Jbeta primers and 60 Vbeta primers were used for the PCR. Methods used by the authors: As a later analysis found, there were 70 million to 100 million unique TCR beta chains, of which around 10 million were shared. Repertoires were generated with immunoSEQ multiplex PCR, while TCRdb's copy carries only in-frame clones and drops some. From that table come the V and J calls and clone size; the DNA was used to work out D and trimming. The sample records nearly 200,000 clones, roughly 76% being singletons. The data derive from a study of cytomegalovirus exposure and HLA in healthy donors. Study-wide results and caveats: Most of the CMV-associated TCR beta chains (in a later analysis) appeared to be HLA-restricted.

Sequences were obtained from PBMCs. This clonotype was sampled from a woman younger than 45 in good health and CMV-seropositive. The genes are TRBV25-1 and TRBJ2-7, with D possibly TRBD1 on 5 matching bases. The CDR3 DNA reads TGTGCCAGCAGTGAACCAACTCAGGGTTACGAGCAGTACTTC. Protein sequence: CASSEPTQGYEQYF.